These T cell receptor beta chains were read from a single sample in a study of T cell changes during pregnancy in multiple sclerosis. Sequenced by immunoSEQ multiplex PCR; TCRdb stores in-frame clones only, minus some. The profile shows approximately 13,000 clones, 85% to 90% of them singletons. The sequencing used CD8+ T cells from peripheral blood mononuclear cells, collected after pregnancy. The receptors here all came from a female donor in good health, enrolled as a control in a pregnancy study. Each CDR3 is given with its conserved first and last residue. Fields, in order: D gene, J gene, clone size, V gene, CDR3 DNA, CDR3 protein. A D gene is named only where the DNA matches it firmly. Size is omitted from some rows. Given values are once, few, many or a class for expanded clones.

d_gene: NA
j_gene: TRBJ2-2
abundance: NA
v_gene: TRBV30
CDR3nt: TGTGCCTGGAGTGTGACTGGGGAGCTGTTTTTT
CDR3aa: CAWSVTGELFF

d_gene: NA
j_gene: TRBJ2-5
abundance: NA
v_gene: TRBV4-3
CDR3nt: TGCGCCAGCAGCCAAGAAAGGTCGGGGGAGACCCAGTACTTC
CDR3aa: CASSQERSGETQYF

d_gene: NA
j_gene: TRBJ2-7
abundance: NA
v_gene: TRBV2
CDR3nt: TGTGCCAGCGACCCGGGACACAGCTCCTACGAGCAGTACTTC
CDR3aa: CASDPGHSSYEQYF

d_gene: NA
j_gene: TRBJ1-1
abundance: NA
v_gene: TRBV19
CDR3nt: TGTGCCAGTAGTATTATCGTCCATTATAGTGAAGCTTTCTTT
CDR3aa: CASSIIVHYSEAFF

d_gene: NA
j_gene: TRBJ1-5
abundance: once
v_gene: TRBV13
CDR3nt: TGTGCCAGCAGTCTAGGGGCCACCATACAGCCCCAGCATTTT
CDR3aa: CASSLGATIQPQHF

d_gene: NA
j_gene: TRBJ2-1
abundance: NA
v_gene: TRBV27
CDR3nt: TGTGCCAGCAGTTTGTTCACAGGGAATGAGCAGTTCTTC
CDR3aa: CASSLFTGNEQFF

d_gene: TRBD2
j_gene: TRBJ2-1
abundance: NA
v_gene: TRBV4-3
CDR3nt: TGCGCCAGCAGCCACAGACTAGCGGGAGGGAACAATGAGCAGTTCTTC
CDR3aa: CASSHRLAGGNNEQFF

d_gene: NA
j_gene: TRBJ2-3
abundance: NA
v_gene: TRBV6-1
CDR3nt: TGTGCCAGCGGGCAGGGGCCGGATACGCAGTATTTT
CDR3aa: CASGQGPDTQYF

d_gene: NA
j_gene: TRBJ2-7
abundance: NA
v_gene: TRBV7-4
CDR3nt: TGTGCCAGCAGCCCACTTGAGCGGGCCTCCTACGAGCAGTACTTC
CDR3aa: CASSPLERASYEQYF

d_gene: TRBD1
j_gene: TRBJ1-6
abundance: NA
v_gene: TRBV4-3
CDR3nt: TGCGCCAGCAGCCAAGATTGGGGACAGGAGTATAATTCACCCCTCCACTTT
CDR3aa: CASSQDWGQEYNSPLHF

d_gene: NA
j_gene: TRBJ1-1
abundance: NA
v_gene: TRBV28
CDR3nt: TGTGCCAGCAGCAAACAGGGACTAGAAGCTTTCTTT
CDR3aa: CASSKQGLEAFF

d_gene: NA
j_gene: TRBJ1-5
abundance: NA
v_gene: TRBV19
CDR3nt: TGTGCCAGTAGTATCGCAGGGGCTGGTCAGCCCCAGCATTTT
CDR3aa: CASSIAGAGQPQHF

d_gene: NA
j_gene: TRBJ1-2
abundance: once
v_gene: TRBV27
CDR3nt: TGTGCCAGCAGTTTCGTGGGTGCGGATGGCTACACCTTC
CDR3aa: CASSFVGADGYTF

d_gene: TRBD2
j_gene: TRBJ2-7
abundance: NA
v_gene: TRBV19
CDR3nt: TGTGCCAGCGCTCCGGGGGGGCTCTACGAGCAGTACTTC
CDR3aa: CASAPGGLYEQYF

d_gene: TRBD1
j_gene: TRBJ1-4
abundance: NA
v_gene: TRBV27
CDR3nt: TGTGCCAGCAGTTCACAGGGGGCCCTTAGAGAAAAACTGTTTTTT
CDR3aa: CASSSQGALREKLFF

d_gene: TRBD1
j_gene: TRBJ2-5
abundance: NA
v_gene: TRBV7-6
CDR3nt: TGTGCCAGCAACCCCCGGACAGGGGGTTGGGAGACCCAGTACTTC
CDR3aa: CASNPRTGGWETQYF

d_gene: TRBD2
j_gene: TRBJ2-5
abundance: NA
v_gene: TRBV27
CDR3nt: TGTGCCAGCAGTGCTGGACTAGAAGGAGAGACCCAGTACTTC
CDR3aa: CASSAGLEGETQYF

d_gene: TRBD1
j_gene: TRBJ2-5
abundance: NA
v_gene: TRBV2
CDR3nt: TGTGCCAGCAGTGTTCAGGGGGCGCAGGAGACCCAGTACTTC
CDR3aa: CASSVQGAQETQYF

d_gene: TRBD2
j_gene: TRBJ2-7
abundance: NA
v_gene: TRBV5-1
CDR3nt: TGCGCCAGCAGCTTGAGGCTAGCGGGGAGCTCCTACGAGCAGTACTTC
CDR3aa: CASSLRLAGSSYEQYF

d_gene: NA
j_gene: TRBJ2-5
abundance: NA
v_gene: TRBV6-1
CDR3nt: TGTGCCAGCCGACTTGAAGAGACCCAGTACTTC
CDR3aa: CASRLEETQYF

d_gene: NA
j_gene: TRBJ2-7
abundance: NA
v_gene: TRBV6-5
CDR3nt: TGTGCCAGCAGTCCGGGACACCTCACCTACGAGCAGTACTTC
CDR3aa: CASSPGHLTYEQYF

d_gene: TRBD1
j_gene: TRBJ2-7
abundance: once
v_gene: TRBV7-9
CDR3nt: TGTGCCAGCAGCTCTGGACAGGGGGCAGTCGAGCAGTACTTC
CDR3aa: CASSSGQGAVEQYF

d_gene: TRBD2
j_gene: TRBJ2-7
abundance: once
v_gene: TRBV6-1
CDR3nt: TGTGCCAGCACAAGACTAGCGGGCTCCTACGAGCAGTACTTC
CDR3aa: CASTRLAGSYEQYF

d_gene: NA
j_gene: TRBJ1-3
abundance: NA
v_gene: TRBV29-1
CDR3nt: TGCAGCGTCCCGGGGTTTGGAAACACCATATATTTT
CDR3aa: CSVPGFGNTIYF

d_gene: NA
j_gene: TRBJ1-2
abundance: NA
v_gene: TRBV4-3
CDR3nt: TGCGCCAGCAGCCAAGGGGCTTCGTCAGGTCTATTTGATGGCTACACCTTC
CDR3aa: CASSQGASSGLFDGYTF

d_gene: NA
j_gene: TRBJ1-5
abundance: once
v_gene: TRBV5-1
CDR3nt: TGCGCCAGCAGCTTGGATCCGGGTAGCAATCAGCCCCAGCATTTT
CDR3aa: CASSLDPGSNQPQHF

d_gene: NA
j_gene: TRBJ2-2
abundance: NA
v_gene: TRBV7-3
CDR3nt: TGTGCCAGCACTAACACCGGGGAGCTGTTTTTT
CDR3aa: CASTNTGELFF

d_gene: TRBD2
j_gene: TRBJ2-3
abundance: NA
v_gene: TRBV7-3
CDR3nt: TGTGCCAGCAGCTTATTGACTAGCGGCACAGATACGCAGTATTTT
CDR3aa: CASSLLTSGTDTQYF

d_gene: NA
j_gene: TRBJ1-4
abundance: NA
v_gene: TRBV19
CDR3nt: TGTGCCAGTAGTGCACAGGAGGGTGAAAAACTGTTTTTT
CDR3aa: CASSAQEGEKLFF

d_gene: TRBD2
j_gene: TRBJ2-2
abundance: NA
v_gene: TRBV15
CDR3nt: TGTGCCACCAGCCCTCCCTCCGTAGCGGGGAACACCGGGGAGCTGTTTTTT
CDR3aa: CATSPPSVAGNTGELFF

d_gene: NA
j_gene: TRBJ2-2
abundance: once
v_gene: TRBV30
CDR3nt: TGTGCCTACTCGGGACTTCTAACCGGGGAGCTGTTTTTT
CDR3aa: CAYSGLLTGELFF

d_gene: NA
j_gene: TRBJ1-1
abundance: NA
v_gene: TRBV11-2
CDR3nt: TGTGCCAGCAGCTACATAAACACTGAAGCTTTCTTT
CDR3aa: CASSYINTEAFF

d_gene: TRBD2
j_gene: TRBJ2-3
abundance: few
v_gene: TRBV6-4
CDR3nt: TGTGCCAGCAGTGTAGCGGGGGGAACAGATACGCAGTATTTT
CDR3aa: CASSVAGGTDTQYF

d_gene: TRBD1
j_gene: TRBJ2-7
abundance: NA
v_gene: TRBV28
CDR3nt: TGTGCCAGCAGTCGCCTCCGGGACAGGGTATCTGAGCAGTACTTC
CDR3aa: CASSRLRDRVSEQYF

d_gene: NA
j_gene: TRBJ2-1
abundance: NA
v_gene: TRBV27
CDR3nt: TGTGCCAGCAGTTTAGAGAATGAGCAGTTCTTC
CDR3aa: CASSLENEQFF

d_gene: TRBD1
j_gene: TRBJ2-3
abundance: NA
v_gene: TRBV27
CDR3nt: TGTGCCAGCAGTTTCCCACCGGGACAGGGGACAGATACGCAGTATTTT
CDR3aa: CASSFPPGQGTDTQYF

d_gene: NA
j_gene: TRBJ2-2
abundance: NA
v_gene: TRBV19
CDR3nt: TGTGCCAGTAGTATAGGATCGGAGGCCGGGGAGCTGTTTTTT
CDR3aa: CASSIGSEAGELFF

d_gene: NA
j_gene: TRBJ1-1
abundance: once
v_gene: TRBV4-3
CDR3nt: TGCGCCAGCAGCCAAGAGAGCTCAGGCAACACTGAAGCTTTCTTT
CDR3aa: CASSQESSGNTEAFF

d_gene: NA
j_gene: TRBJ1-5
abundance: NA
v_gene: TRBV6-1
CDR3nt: TGTGCCAGCAGTGGGACAGCCAATCAGCCCCAGCATTTT
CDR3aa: CASSGTANQPQHF

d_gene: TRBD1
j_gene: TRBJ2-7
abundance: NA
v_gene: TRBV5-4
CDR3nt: TGTGCCAGCAGCTACACCGGGACAGACCACGAGCAGTACTTC
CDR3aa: CASSYTGTDHEQYF

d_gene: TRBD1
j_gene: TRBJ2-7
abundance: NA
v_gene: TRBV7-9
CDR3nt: TGTGCCAGCAGCCTGGGGGACAGCCTATACGAGCAGTACTTC
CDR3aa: CASSLGDSLYEQYF

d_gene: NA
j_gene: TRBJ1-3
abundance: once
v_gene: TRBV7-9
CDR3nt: TGTGCCAGCAGCTCGTTCGGGGAGGCGGGAAACACCATATATTTT
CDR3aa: CASSSFGEAGNTIYF

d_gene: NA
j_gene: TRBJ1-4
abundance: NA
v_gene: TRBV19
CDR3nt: TGTGCCAGTAGTATAGGGCAGTCCAATGATGGAAAACTGTTTTTT
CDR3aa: CASSIGQSNDGKLFF

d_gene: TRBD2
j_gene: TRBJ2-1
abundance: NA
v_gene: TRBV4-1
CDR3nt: TGCGCCAGCAGGCCCGCCGGGGGGTACAATGAGCAGTTCTTC
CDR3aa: CASRPAGGYNEQFF

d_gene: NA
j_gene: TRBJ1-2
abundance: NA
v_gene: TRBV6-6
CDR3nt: TGTGCCAGCAGTTACAGGGGTACTTACTATGGCTACACCTTC
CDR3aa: CASSYRGTYYGYTF

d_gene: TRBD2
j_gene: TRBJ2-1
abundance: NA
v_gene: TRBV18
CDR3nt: TGTGCCAGCTCACTAGCGGGTGGCAATGAGCAGTTCTTC
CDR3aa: CASSLAGGNEQFF

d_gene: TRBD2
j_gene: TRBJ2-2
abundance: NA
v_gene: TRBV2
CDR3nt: TGTGCCAGCAGTGACACCCAGCGGGGGACCGGGGAGCTGTTTTTT
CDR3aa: CASSDTQRGTGELFF

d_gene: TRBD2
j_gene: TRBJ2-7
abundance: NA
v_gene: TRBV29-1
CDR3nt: TGCAGCGTTGCAAGCGGGGTAGGCCTCGAGCAGTACTTC
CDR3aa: CSVASGVGLEQYF

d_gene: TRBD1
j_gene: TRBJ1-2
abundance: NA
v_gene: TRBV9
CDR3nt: TGTGCCAGCAGCGAGGGACAGGGACGGAATGGCTACACCTTC
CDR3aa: CASSEGQGRNGYTF

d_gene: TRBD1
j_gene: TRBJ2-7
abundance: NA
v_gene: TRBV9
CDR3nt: TGTGCCAGCAGCCTCGGGACAGGGGGCACCTACGAGCAGTACTTC
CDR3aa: CASSLGTGGTYEQYF

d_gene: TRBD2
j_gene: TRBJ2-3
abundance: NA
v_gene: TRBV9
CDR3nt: TGTGCCAGCAGCGCCCCTACCGCGGGAGGCACAGATACGCAGTATTTT
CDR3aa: CASSAPTAGGTDTQYF

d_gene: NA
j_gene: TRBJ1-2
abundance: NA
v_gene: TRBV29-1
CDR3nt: TGCAGCGTCCCCACAGGGAGGGATGGCTACACCTTC
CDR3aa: CSVPTGRDGYTF

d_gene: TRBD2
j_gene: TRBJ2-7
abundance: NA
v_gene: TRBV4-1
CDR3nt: TGCGCCAGCAGCCAGCTAGCGGGGGCCTCCTACGAGCAGTACTTC
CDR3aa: CASSQLAGASYEQYF

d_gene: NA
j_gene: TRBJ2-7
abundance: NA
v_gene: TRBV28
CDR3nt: TGTGCCAGCAGTTTATTCGGAGAATCCTCCTACGAGCAGTACTTC
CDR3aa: CASSLFGESSYEQYF

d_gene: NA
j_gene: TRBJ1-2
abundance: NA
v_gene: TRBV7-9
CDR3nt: TGTGCCAGCAGCCAGGGGATCGGCTACACCTTC
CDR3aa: CASSQGIGYTF

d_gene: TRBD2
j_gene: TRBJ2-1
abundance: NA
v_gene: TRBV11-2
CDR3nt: TGTGCCAGCAGCTTTTTACTAGCGGGAGCCAATGAGCAGTTCTTC
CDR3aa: CASSFLLAGANEQFF

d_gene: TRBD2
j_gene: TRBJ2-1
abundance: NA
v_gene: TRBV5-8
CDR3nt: TGTGCCAGCAGCCGGATGGGACTAGAAATAGGGGATGAGCAGTTCTTC
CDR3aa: CASSRMGLEIGDEQFF